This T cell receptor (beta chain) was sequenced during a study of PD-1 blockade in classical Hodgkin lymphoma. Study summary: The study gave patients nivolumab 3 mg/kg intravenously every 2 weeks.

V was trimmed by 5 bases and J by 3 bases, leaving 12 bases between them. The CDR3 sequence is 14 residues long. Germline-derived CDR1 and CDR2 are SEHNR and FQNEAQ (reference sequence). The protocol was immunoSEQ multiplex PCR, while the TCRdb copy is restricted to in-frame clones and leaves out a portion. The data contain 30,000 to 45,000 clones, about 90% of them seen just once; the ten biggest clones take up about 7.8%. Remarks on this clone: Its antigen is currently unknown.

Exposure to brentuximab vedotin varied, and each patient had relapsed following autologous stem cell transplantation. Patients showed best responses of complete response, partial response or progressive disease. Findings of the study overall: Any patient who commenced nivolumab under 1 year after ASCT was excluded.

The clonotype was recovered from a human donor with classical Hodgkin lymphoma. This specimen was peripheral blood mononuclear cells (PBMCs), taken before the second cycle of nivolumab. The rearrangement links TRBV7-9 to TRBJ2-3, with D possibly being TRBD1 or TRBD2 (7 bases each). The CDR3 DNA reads TGTGCCAGCAGCGCAGGGGGGGAAACAGATACGCAGTATTTT. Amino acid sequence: CASSAGGETDTQYF.